These T cell receptor beta chains were read from a single sample in a study of blood T cell repertoires in COVID-19. The data were produced by immunoSEQ multiplex PCR, yet TCRdb's version contains in-frame clones alone and is incomplete. The sample shows roughly 180,000 clones, 87% of them seen only once. Sequenced sample: PBMCs or T cells enriched from blood (not recorded which). These receptors all come from a woman aged 25 to 39 who had recovered from COVID-19. Both conserved end residues are part of each CDR3. The order of the fields is J gene, V gene, clone size, D gene, CDR3 protein, CDR3 DNA. A D gene is named only where the DNA matches it firmly. Not all rows give a size; the values are once, few, many and, for expanded clones, a class.

TRBJ2-3 | TRBV15 | . | TRBD2 | CATSRVGGAMTSSTDTQYF | TGTGCCACCAGCAGAGTCGGGGGGGCAATGACCTCTAGCACAGATACGCAGTATTTT
TRBJ1-4 | TRBV19 | once | TRBD1 | CASSEIRTGDEKLFF | TGTGCCAGTAGTGAGATTCGGACAGGGGATGAAAAACTGTTTTTT
TRBJ1-4 | TRBV10-3 | . | TRBD1 | CAIRGQANEKLFF | TGTGCCATCAGGGGACAGGCTAATGAAAAACTGTTTTTT
TRBJ1-4 | TRBV18 | . | . | CASSPYRFNEKLFF | TGTGCCAGCTCACCTTACAGGTTTAATGAAAAACTGTTTTTT
TRBJ1-1 | TRBV5-1 | . | TRBD1 | CASTRGTGSTEAFF | TGCGCCAGCACCCGTGGGACAGGGTCCACTGAAGCTTTCTTT
TRBJ2-5 | TRBV6-5 | . | . | CASRRGYVETQYF | TGTGCCAGTCGAAGGGGGTATGTGGAGACCCAGTACTTC
TRBJ2-3 | TRBV11-3 | . | . | CASSPGERGVADTQYF | TGTGCCAGCAGTCCGGGGGAGCGCGGGGTAGCAGATACGCAGTATTTT
TRBJ2-7 | TRBV5-1 | . | TRBD1 | CASSHGQGAEEQYF | TGCGCCAGCAGCCACGGACAGGGGGCGGAGGAGCAGTACTTC
TRBJ2-7 | TRBV30 | . | . | CAWSVQGGSYEQYF | TGTGCCTGGAGTGTACAGGGTGGTTCCTACGAGCAGTACTTC
TRBJ1-2 | TRBV19 | . | TRBD1 | CASSGRDPGTGDGYTF | TGTGCCAGTAGTGGGAGAGACCCCGGGACAGGGGATGGCTACACCTTC
TRBJ2-2 | TRBV30 | . | . | CAWSLIRGSGPGELFF | TGTGCCTGGAGTTTAATCCGCGGGTCCGGACCCGGGGAGCTGTTTTTT
TRBJ1-1 | TRBV19 | . | . | CASSIGGNTEAFF | TGTGCCAGTAGTATAGGCGGGAACACTGAAGCTTTCTTT
TRBJ2-5 | TRBV5-5 | . | . | CASLASTLSDTQYF | TGTGCCAGCCTTGCCTCCACTCTTTCTGATACCCAGTACTTC
TRBJ1-5 | TRBV5-6 | once | . | CASSFWSGNQPQHF | TGTGCCAGCAGCTTCTGGAGTGGCAATCAGCCCCAGCATTTT
TRBJ2-7 | TRBV15 | once | . | CATSRGPSYEQYF | TGTGCCACCAGCAGGGGGCCCTCCTACGAGCAGTACTTC
TRBJ1-5 | TRBV6-1 | once | . | CASSESAGRNQPQHF | TGTGCCAGCAGTGAAAGCGCAGGGCGCAATCAGCCCCAGCATTTT
TRBJ1-1 | TRBV11-1 | . | . | CASSLGLGAKAFF | TGTGCCAGCAGCTTAGGTTTGGGAGCGAAAGCTTTCTTT
TRBJ1-1 | TRBV6-5 | . | . | CASSYSRGGTEAFF | TGTGCCAGCAGTTACTCGAGAGGGGGCACTGAAGCTTTCTTT
TRBJ2-7 | TRBV9 | . | TRBD2 | CASSVGAGVYYEQYF | TGTGCCAGCAGCGTAGGAGCGGGGGTATACTACGAGCAGTACTTC
TRBJ2-1 | TRBV11-3 | . | TRBD2 | CASSLGGGPPNEQFF | TGTGCCAGCAGCTTAGGGGGAGGGCCCCCCAATGAGCAGTTCTTC
TRBJ1-2 | TRBV7-2 | . | TRBD1 | CASSLDGTGEGNTGF | TGTGCCAGCAGCTTAGACGGGACAGGGGAGGGGAATACCGGGTTC
TRBJ2-3 | TRBV9 | . | . | CASSEANTQYF | TGTGCCAGCAGTGAGGCCAATACGCAGTATTTT
TRBJ1-4 | TRBV7-3 | . | TRBD1 | CASSLTGQGVEKLFF | TGTGCCAGCAGCTTAACGGGACAGGGCGTTGAAAAACTGTTTTTT
TRBJ1-3 | TRBV7-8 | . | TRBD1 | CASSSYRDSERNTIYF | TGTGCCAGCAGTTCATACCGGGACAGCGAACGAAACACCATATATTTT
TRBJ1-5 | TRBV19 | . | . | CASSVSVSQPQHF | TGTGCCAGTAGCGTAAGTGTCAGTCAGCCCCAGCATTTT
TRBJ1-5 | TRBV18 | once | TRBD1 | CASSLGQGSNQPQHF | TGTGCCAGCTCCTTGGGACAGGGTAGCAATCAGCCCCAGCATTTT
TRBJ1-1 | TRBV7-9 | . | . | CASSSRRKGYTEAFF | TGTGCCAGCAGCTCCAGACGGAAGGGGTACACTGAAGCTTTCTTT
TRBJ1-2 | TRBV12-3/TRBV12-4 | once | TRBD1 | CASSTGTDYGYTF | TGTGCCAGCAGTACTGGGACAGATTATGGCTACACCTTC
TRBJ2-3 | TRBV10-3 | . | TRBD1 | CAIGTGGTDTQYF | TGTGCCATCGGTACAGGGGGGACAGATACGCAGTATTTT
TRBJ1-5 | TRBV6-5 | . | TRBD1 | CASSSLPGQGSRPQHF | TGTGCCAGCAGTTCCCTCCCGGGACAGGGCTCCAGGCCCCAGCATTTT
TRBJ1-1 | TRBV15 | . | . | CATSRKTGNTEAFF | TGTGCCACCAGCAGAAAGACGGGGAACACTGAAGCTTTCTTT
TRBJ1-4 | TRBV30 | . | . | CAWRQGGMGFRNLEKLFF | TGTGCCTGGAGACAAGGGGGAATGGGCTTTCGCAATTTAGAAAAACTGTTTTTT
TRBJ2-1 | TRBV9 | . | . | CASSPTSSLYNEQFF | TGTGCCAGCAGCCCCACTAGCTCTCTCTACAATGAGCAGTTCTTC
TRBJ2-1 | TRBV19 | . | . | CASSSGRYNEQFF | TGTGCCAGTAGTAGCGGGCGCTACAATGAGCAGTTCTTC
TRBJ1-3 | TRBV19 | once | . | CASSGTFSGNTIYF | TGTGCCAGTAGTGGGACATTTTCTGGAAACACCATATATTTT
TRBJ2-7 | TRBV19 | . | TRBD2 | CASSTLWEDGGGPYEQYF | TGTGCCAGTAGTACATTGTGGGAAGACGGGGGGGGTCCCTACGAGCAGTACTTC
TRBJ1-1 | TRBV12-5 | . | TRBD1 | CASGLSIGTGLEQTEAFF | TGTGCTAGTGGTTTGTCAATCGGGACAGGCCTAGAACAGACTGAAGCTTTCTTT
TRBJ1-5 | TRBV4-1 | . | TRBD1 | CASSHATGDSNQPQHF | TGCGCCAGCAGCCACGCGACAGGGGATAGCAATCAGCCCCAGCATTTT
TRBJ2-1 | TRBV19 | . | . | CASSISRYNEQFF | TGTGCCAGTAGTATTTCGAGATACAATGAGCAGTTCTTC
TRBJ1-1 | TRBV9 | . | TRBD1 | CASSVGDRGLRGTEAFF | TGTGCCAGCAGCGTAGGGGACAGGGGGCTCCGGGGCACTGAAGCTTTCTTT
TRBJ1-2 | TRBV3-1/TRBV3-2 | . | . | CASSQEPIYYGYTF | TGTGCCAGCAGCCAAGAACCTATCTACTATGGCTACACCTTC
TRBJ1-5 | TRBV19 | . | . | CASSPHGDSNQPQHF | TGTGCCAGTAGTCCCCACGGGGATAGCAATCAGCCCCAGCATTTT
TRBJ1-3 | TRBV2 | . | TRBD1 | CASSFRGAGNTIYF | TGTGCCAGCAGTTTCAGGGGGGCTGGAAACACCATATATTTT